Each of the 30 T cell receptor beta chains below was sequenced from the same sample in a study of T-cell memory formation after mild COVID-19. TCRdb recomputed calls from the 5' RACE reads with MiXCR, one row per CDR3 protein. This sample yields about 560,000 distinct CDR3 sequences, of which 20% to 25% are seen a single time; roughly 9.1% belongs to the top ten. The material sequenced was PBMCs or a T cell subset sorted from them (not recorded which). These receptors were obtained from an adult woman who had mild COVID-19 (a few samples of this study predate the infection). Cell type and time point are not known.

V is TRBV5-6 and J is TRBJ2-5, with 10 bases lining up with TRBD1. CDR3 length: 14 residues. V was pared by 6 bases and J by 4 bases, with 6 bases of the junction left unmatched. Germline V CDR1 and CDR2: SGHDT, YYEEEE. Here the CDR3 reads CASNLDRGLETQYF. The CDR3 coding sequence is TGTGCCAGCAACCTAGACAGGGGGCTAGAGACCCAGTACTTC.

The chain uses TRBV12-3 or TRBV12-4 and TRBJ2-5; a weak D match, TRBD2 (6 bases). V shed 8 bases and J shed 5 bases, with 12 bases lying between them. The CDR3 sequence is 12 residues long. The CDR3 bases are TGTGCCAGCGGCCCCCGGGAGGAGACCCAGTACTTC. This translates into CASGPREETQYF.

The chain joins TRBV9 to TRBJ1-5, with D perhaps matching TRBD1 (6 bases). The CDR3 totals 14 residues. V was clipped by 0 bases and J by 4 bases, with 8 bases between them. Per the germline V gene, CDR1 is SGDLS and CDR2 is YYNGEE. CDR3 DNA: TGTGCCAGCAGCGTAGGGGACACGAATCAGCCCCAGCATTTT. It is translated as CASSVGDTNQPQHF. Drawing the rest from reference TRBV9 and TRBJ1-5, the complete variable domain is DSGVTQTPKHLITATGQRVTLRCSPRSGDLSVYWYQQSLDQGLQFLIQYYNGEERAKGNILERFSAQQFPDLHSELNLSSLELGDSALYFCASSVGDTNQPQHFGDGTRLSIL.

This clonotype turned up a few times. The chain has TRBV15 and TRBJ1-4; D unclear. Germline CDR1 is LNHNV and CDR2 is YYDKDF (reference sequence). The CDR3 sequence is 15 residues long. The ends were cut back, 3 bases at V and 0 bases at J, with 8 bases in the middle. As DNA, the CDR3 is TGTGCCACCAGCAGGAACAGAGCAACTAATGAAAAACTGTTTTTT. It encodes CATSRNRATNEKLFF.

V usage is TRBV5-4 and J usage is TRBJ2-5; the match to TRBD1 covers 10 bases. CDR3 size: 14 residues. Germline trimming cut 5 bases from V and 4 bases from J; bases unmatched to any gene: 5. Germline loops: CDR1 SGHNT, CDR2 YYREEE (reference sequence). The CDR3 DNA follows: TGTGCCAGCAGAGGGACAGGGGACGGAGAGACCCAGTACTTC. Translating it yields CASRGTGDGETQYF.

This clonotype was counted a few times. The chain is built from TRBV5-6 and TRBJ1-6, with 7 bases lining up with TRBD1. J was trimmed by 7 bases and V by 4 bases; bases with no gene match: 8. This CDR3 region has 15 residues. Germline CDR1 is SGHDT and CDR2 is YYEEEE. The CDR3 loop is CASSQGQLSNSPLHF. The CDR3 DNA sequence: TGTGCCAGCAGCCAGGGACAGCTATCAAATTCACCCCTCCACTTT.

The chain combines TRBV5-1 with TRBJ2-1, with D possibly TRBD2 on 5 matching bases. This CDR3 is 13 amino acids long. V lost 6 bases, J lost 8 bases, and 15 bases lay in between. Germline CDR1 reads SGHRS; CDR2 reads YFSETQ. DNA of the CDR3: TGCGCCAGCAAAGAATCAGGAGGCGATGAGCAGTTCTTC. Residues: CASKESGGDEQFF.

This clonotype came up many times. The chain combines TRBV19 with TRBJ1-5, with TRBD1 matching 7 bases. Trimming cost V 10 bases and J 9 bases; bases outside gene matches: 15. CDR3 length: 14 amino acids. Germline loops: CDR1 LNHDA, CDR2 SQIVND (reference sequence). Here the CDR3 DNA reads TGTGCCACCAACTTCGGACAGGCTCAATGGCCCCAGCATTTT. Its protein is CATNFGQAQWPQHF.

The V call is TRBV5-1, the J call TRBJ1-5; D may be TRBD1 (5 bases). The CDR3 length is 14 residues. Germline CDR1 reads SGHRS; CDR2 reads YFSETQ. V was shortened by 4 bases and J by 6 bases, with 14 bases between the two germline ends. The CDR3 sequence: CASSRGVEGQPQHF. As DNA, the CDR3 is TGCGCCAGCAGCAGAGGGGTTGAAGGTCAGCCCCAGCATTTT.

The V and J genes are TRBV5-6 and TRBJ2-1, with D unclear. Trimming shortened V by 6 bases and J by 7 bases, and 14 bases separated the two germline ends. CDR3 size: 13 residues. Germline-derived CDR1 and CDR2 are SGHDT and YYEEEE. The CDR3 nucleotides are TGTGCCAGCATGCCTGGTGATGGGAATGAGCAGTTCTTC. This encodes CASMPGDGNEQFF.

This clonotype has just a few counts. The V and J genes are TRBV12-3 or TRBV12-4 and TRBJ1-1, with 10 nucleotides matching TRBD1. The V and J ends lost 4 bases and 3 bases, in that order; junction bases with no gene match: 17. This CDR3 is built from 19 residues. CDR3 nucleotides: TGTGCCAGCAGTTCTCCCTTAGACAGGGGGCGCGGAAGGGACACTGAAGCTTTCTTT. Protein: CASSSPLDRGRGRDTEAFF.

This clonotype was seen a few times. The CDR3 bases are TGTGCCAGCAGTTTGTCGTTTGGCTTCGGGAAGGAAAAACTGTTTTTT. Amino acids: CASSLSFGFGKEKLFF. The chain combines TRBV6-5 with TRBJ1-4, with no clear D. CDR1 and CDR2 (germline): MNHEY, SVGAGI. The CDR3 has 16 residues. V lost 4 bases and J lost 8, with 20 bases in between.

The chain employs TRBV6-5 and TRBJ1-1, with 9 bases fitting TRBD1. Trimming took 5 bases from V and 6 from J; bases not matched to a gene: 10. The CDR3 is 15 residues long. Germline V gene lookup returns CDR1 MNHEY and CDR2 SVGAGI. Here the CDR3 reads CASSPGTGWAAEAFF. The CDR3 DNA sequence: TGTGCCAGCAGTCCCGGGACAGGGTGGGCCGCTGAAGCTTTCTTT.

A few counts support this clonotype. The chain uses TRBV20-1 and TRBJ2-4; D remains ambiguous. The CDR3 is made up of 15 amino acids. V lost 3 bases to trimming and J lost 0 bases, with 12 bases between them. Per the germline V gene, CDR1 is DFQATT and CDR2 is SNEGSKA (reference sequence). The CDR3 nucleotides read TGCAGTGCTAGCAAGGCAGTACTAGCCAAAAACATTCAGTACTTC. Its protein is CSASKAVLAKNIQYF.

The genes are TRBV27 and TRBJ2-1, with 7 bases that match TRBD1. The trim removed 8 bases at V and 0 bases at J, leaving 16 bases unmatched. The CDR3 sequence is 18 residues long. The germline V gene encodes CDR1 MNHEY and CDR2 SMNVEV (reference sequence). CDR3 bases: TGTGCCAGCCTCGACTTTCTCCCCAGGGGGTCCTCCTACAATGAGCAGTTCTTC. Amino acid sequence: CASLDFLPRGSSYNEQFF.

In its sample, this clonotype was seen a few times. CDR3 bases: TGTGCCAGCAGTTCAGATTTACTCACAGATACGCAGTATTTT. It codes for CASSSDLLTDTQYF. This chain uses TRBV7-6 with TRBJ2-3; no firm D call. Germline V gene data show CDR1 as SGHVS and CDR2 as FNYEAQ. CDR3 length: 14 amino acids. V dropped 6 bases and J dropped 2 bases, with 12 bases sitting between them.

In its sample, this clonotype was seen a few times. V and J are TRBV7-8 and TRBJ1-1; D gene uncertain. This CDR3 has 14 residues. Trimming stripped 2 bases from V and 5 bases from J, with 12 bases between. Germline assignment: CDR1 SGHVS and CDR2 FQNEAQ. CDR3 in amino acids: CASSLSPLSTEAFF. The CDR3 DNA is TGTGCCAGCAGCTTATCGCCGCTGAGTACTGAAGCTTTCTTT.

The chain couples TRBV7-9 to TRBJ1-2; TRBD1 matches at 7 bases. The germline V gene encodes CDR1 SEHNR and CDR2 FQNEAQ (reference sequence). The CDR3 is made up of 15 amino acids. With 1 base clipped from V and 1 base from J, the junction kept 3 bases outside the gene matches. The CDR3 bases are TGTGCCAGCAGCTTAGAGACAGGGATTAACTATGGCTACACCTTC. It yields the protein CASSLETGINYGYTF.

A few counts support this clonotype. The rearrangement uses TRBV4-2 and TRBJ2-7, with TRBD2 matching over 9 bases. Losses at the gene ends were 6 bases for V and 6 bases for J; bases not matched to a gene: 9. Germline CDR1 reads LGHNA; CDR2 reads YNFKEQ. The CDR3 runs to 14 residues. The DNA of the CDR3 is TGTGCCAGCAGTTCGTTAGCGGGAGTCCCCGAGCAGTACTTC. It yields the protein CASSSLAGVPEQYF.

The CDR3 region is CATRPTGTTSEQYF. The CDR3 DNA reads TGTGCCACCAGGCCAACCGGGACTACCTCCGAGCAGTACTTC. This chain links TRBV15 with TRBJ2-7, with TRBD2 matching over 7 bases. The CDR3 loop spans 14 amino acids. Germline-derived CDR1 and CDR2 are LNHNV and YYDKDF (reference sequence). The ends lost 6 bases at V and 6 bases at J; junction bases unmatched: 11.

This rearrangement joins TRBV5-6 to TRBJ2-3, with D perhaps being TRBD1 or TRBD2 (5 bases each). Germline CDR1 and CDR2: SGHDT and YYEEEE. Trimming removed 0 bases at V and 2 bases at J, with 19 bases between. This CDR3 has 18 amino acids. The CDR3 sequence: CASSLAQDSLDSTDTQYF. The CDR3 DNA reads TGTGCCAGCAGCTTGGCACAGGACTCGTTAGACTCCACAGATACGCAGTATTTT.

There are many counts of this clonotype. The rearrangement links TRBV7-2 to TRBJ2-3; 8 bases are shared with TRBD2. With V trimmed by 1 base and J by 3 bases, 12 bases remained unmatched. CDR1 and CDR2 from the germline V gene are SGHTA and FQGNSA. The CDR3 extends over 18 amino acids. Here the CDR3 reads CASSLGVSSGRSTDTQYF. For the CDR3, the DNA is TGTGCCAGCAGCTTAGGAGTTTCCAGCGGGAGAAGTACAGATACGCAGTATTTT.

There are a few counts of this clonotype. The chain combines TRBV5-1 with TRBJ1-1; D not certain. The CDR3 length is 14 residues. The V gene's germline CDR1 is SGHRS and CDR2 YFSETQ. The ends were cut back, 2 bases at V and 1 base at J, with 9 bases in the middle. CDR3 residues: CASSFPGENTEAFF. CDR3 in DNA: TGCGCCAGCAGCTTTCCCGGGGAGAACACTGAAGCTTTCTTT.

This clonotype was recorded a few times. This chain connects TRBV2 to TRBJ1-5; D is unclear. With 8 bases removed from V and 6 bases from J, the gap between germline ends came to 14 bases. The CDR3 covers 13 residues. In germline, CDR1 is SNHLY, CDR2 FYNNEI. Here the CDR3 DNA reads TGTGCCAGCGCGATAGGGTTGAGTCAGCCCCAGCATTTT. Residues: CASAIGLSQPQHF.

In this sample, this clonotype turned up a few times. The V and J genes are TRBV7-2 and TRBJ1-6, with 7 bases lining up with TRBD1. Trimming took 5 bases from V and 7 from J; bases not matched to a gene: 5. This CDR3 is built from 14 residues. CDR1 is SGHTA, CDR2 FQGNSA, per germline. CDR3 region: CASSRDSRNSPLHF. For the CDR3, the DNA is TGTGCCAGCAGCCGGGACAGTAGGAATTCACCCCTCCACTTT.

This clonotype was picked up a small number of times. V gene TRBV6-6 combines with J gene TRBJ1-4; D perhaps matches TRBD1 (5 bases). Germline assignment: CDR1 MNHNY and CDR2 SVGAGI (reference sequence). Trimming pared 6 bases from V and 5 bases from J, leaving 16 bases between. The CDR3 has 15 residues. CDR3 protein: CASRFRGGVNEKLFF. The DNA for the CDR3 is TGTGCCAGCAGGTTTCGGGGGGGAGTAAATGAAAAACTGTTTTTT.

This chain links TRBV5-1 with TRBJ2-3; D is unresolved. This CDR3 has 13 amino acids. Between the trimmed V and J ends, which lost 0 bases and 6 bases, there was a span of 8 bases. Germline loops: CDR1 SGHRS, CDR2 YFSETQ. The CDR3 DNA reads TGCGCCAGCAGCTTGGGGCAGCAGGATACGCAGTATTTT. It is translated as CASSLGQQDTQYF.

CDR3 sequence reads: CASSYPRGAKTLNSPLHF. The CDR3 region has the DNA TGTGCCAGCAGTTACCCCCGGGGGGCGAAGACGCTTAATTCACCCCTCCACTTT. The gene calls are TRBV6-5 and TRBJ1-6; tentative D call: TRBD1 (6 bases). Looked up from germline, CDR1 is MNHEY and CDR2 is SVGAGI. The CDR3 contains 18 residues. V lost 2 bases and J lost 6, with 20 bases in between.

This rearrangement joins TRBV6-5 to TRBJ2-7; 12 bases match TRBD1. V lost 0 bases to trimming and J lost 4 bases; unmatched junction nucleotides: 4. The CDR3 covers 16 residues. The germline V gene has CDR1 MNHEY and CDR2 SVGAGI. The CDR3 protein is CASSYSMGQGAYEQYF. CDR3 coding DNA: TGTGCCAGCAGTTACTCGATGGGACAGGGGGCGTACGAGCAGTACTTC.

This clonotype was detected a few times. CDR3 coding DNA: TGTGCCAGCTCAGGAAGACAGGGCCGCAATCAGCCCCAGCATTTT. Protein sequence: CASSGRQGRNQPQHF. V and J are TRBV18 and TRBJ1-5, with 7 bases identical to TRBD1. The CDR3 totals 15 residues. CDR1 and CDR2 (germline): KGHSH, LQKENI. With V trimmed by 5 bases and J by 2 bases, 6 bases remained unmatched.